One T cell receptor beta chain is described in this entry. What it binds is not known. The entry originates in a study of cytomegalovirus exposure and HLA in healthy donors. The study's findings and limits: Productive rates of about 87% or about 30% were seen for most TCR beta V segments in an earlier analysis. Sequencing depth across donors, presence/absence analyses assumed, was roughly uniform. The authors listed approximately 160 TCR beta chains as cytomegalovirus-associated.

It was with 60 Vbeta and 13 Jbeta primers that the PCR ran. The data were produced by immunoSEQ multiplex PCR, yet TCRdb's version contains in-frame clones alone and is incomplete. The repertoire consists of approximately 170,000 clones, with around 72% occurring once and the leading ten covering approximately 6.8%. The sequence derives from a woman in her forties in good health and CMV-seropositive. Sample: PBMCs.

CDR3 in DNA: TGTGCCAGCCTGGGACACCCGAGGAACACTGAAGCTTTCTTT. Translation: CASLGHPRNTEAFF. The V and J genes are TRBV28 and TRBJ1-1; TRBD1 might be the D (6 bases). Germline V lookup: CDR1 MDHEN, CDR2 SYDVKM. V was cut by 8 bases and J by 1 base, with 14 bases left in between. The CDR3 is 14 amino acids. The complete variable domain, with remaining parts taken from reference TRBV28 and TRBJ1-1, reads DVKVTQSSRYLVKRTGEKVFLECVQDMDHENMFWYRQDPGLGLRLIYFSYDVKMKEKGDIPEGYSVSREKKERFSLILESASTNQTSMYLCASLGHPRNTEAFFGQGTRLTVV.